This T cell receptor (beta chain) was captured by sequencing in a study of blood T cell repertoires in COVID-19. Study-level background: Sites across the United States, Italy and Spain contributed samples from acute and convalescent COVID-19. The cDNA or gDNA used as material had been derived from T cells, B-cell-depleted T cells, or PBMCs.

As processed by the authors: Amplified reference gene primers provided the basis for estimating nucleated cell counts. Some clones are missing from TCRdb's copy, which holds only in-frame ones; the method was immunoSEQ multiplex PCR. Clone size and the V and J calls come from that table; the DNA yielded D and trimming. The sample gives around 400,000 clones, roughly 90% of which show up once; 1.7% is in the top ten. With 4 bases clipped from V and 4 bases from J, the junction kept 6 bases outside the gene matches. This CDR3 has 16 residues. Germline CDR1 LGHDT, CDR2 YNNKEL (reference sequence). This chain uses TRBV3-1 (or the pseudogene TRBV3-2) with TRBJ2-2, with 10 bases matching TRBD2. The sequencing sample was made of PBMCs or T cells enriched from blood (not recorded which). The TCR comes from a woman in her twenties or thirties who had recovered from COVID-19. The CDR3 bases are TGTGCCAGCAGCCCCTCCCTAGCGGGAGTCACCGGGGAGCTGTTTTTT. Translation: CASSPSLAGVTGELFF.